Below, 22 T cell receptor beta chains from the same sample are listed, as sequenced in a study of CD8+ T cells in alopecia areata. Extracted from the samples, RNA was reverse transcribed into cDNA to serve as the sequencing template. Clones were sequenced by immunoSEQ multiplex PCR, and TCRdb holds only the in-frame ones, with some missing. Altogether about 110,000 clones are present, 55% to 60% being singletons, with the ten largest covering around 23%. The specimen was NKG2D-low CD8+ T cells sorted from blood. The receptors shown here come from a human donor with alopecia areata.

This chain connects TRBV6-5 to TRBJ2-5; 8 bases are shared with TRBD2. Losses at the gene ends were 6 bases for V and 5 bases for J; bases not matched to a gene: 11. Germline V gives CDR1 MNHEY, CDR2 SVGAGI. There are 15 residues in the CDR3. The CDR3 bases are TGTGCCAGCAGCAAGCGGGAGAGCTCTCGGGAGACCCAGTACTTC. Amino acid sequence: CASSKRESSRETQYF.

This clone was seen a single time. The chain combines TRBV4-1 with TRBJ1-5; no reliable D call. The V and J ends lost 3 bases and 2 bases respectively, with 2 bases between them. Germline assignment: CDR1 MGHRA and CDR2 YSYEKL. The CDR3 runs 12 residues. In DNA, the CDR3 is TGCGCCAGCAGCCATCGCAATCAGCCCCAGCATTTT. Amino acids: CASSHRNQPQHF.

This clone was seen more than once but under ten times. The chain links TRBV29-1 to TRBJ2-1; 13 bases line up with TRBD2. The trim removed 5 bases at V and 4 bases at J, leaving 17 bases unmatched. From germline, CDR1 is SQVTM and CDR2 ANQGSEA. There are 19 residues in the CDR3. CDR3 amino acids: CSVPADSVPGLAGYNEQFF. CDR3 nucleotide sequence: TGCAGCGTTCCCGCTGACAGCGTACCGGGACTAGCGGGATACAATGAGCAGTTCTTC.

This clone was seen more than once but under ten times. Additional DNA sequences in this sample encode the identical CDR3. This rearrangement joins TRBV2 to TRBJ2-7, with a tentative D call TRBD1 (5 bases). Trimming shortened V by 0 bases and J by 4 bases, and 7 bases separated the two germline ends. The CDR3 has 13 residues. The V gene's germline CDR1 is SNHLY and CDR2 FYNNEI. CDR3 sequence reads: CASSEAAGYEQYF. For the CDR3, the DNA is TGTGCCAGCAGTGAAGCTGCAGGGTACGAGCAGTACTTC.

The rearrangement joins TRBV5-1 to TRBJ2-1; D is possibly TRBD1 (8 bases). The germline V gene has CDR1 SGHRS and CDR2 YFSETQ. With 2 bases removed from V and 2 bases from J, the gap between germline ends came to 14 bases. CDR3 size: 16 residues. The DNA of the CDR3 is TGCGCCAGCAGCTTTCCTACAGGGGGGGCCTACAATGAGCAGTTCTTC. This gives the protein CASSFPTGGAYNEQFF.

This clone was seen a handful of times. V usage is TRBV6-5 and J usage is TRBJ2-2; possibly TRBD1 for D (6 bases). This CDR3 has 15 residues. The V end was cut by 0 bases, the J end by 7 bases, with 12 bases between. Germline lookup yields CDR1 MNHEY and CDR2 SVGAGI. Here the CDR3 DNA reads TGTGCCAGCAGTTACTCTGCGACAGGAATCGGGGAGCTGTTTTTT. Translation: CASSYSATGIGELFF.

The rearrangement links TRBV5-6 to TRBJ2-1; 8 bases are shared with TRBD1. V shed 2 bases, J shed 6 bases, and the junction held 4 bases outside the gene matches. This CDR3 is 14 amino acids long. CDR1 is SGHDT and CDR2 is YYEEEE in the germline V gene. This CDR3 is CASSFGQGSNEQFF. Here the CDR3 DNA reads TGTGCCAGCAGCTTCGGACAGGGAAGCAATGAGCAGTTCTTC.

The V and J genes are TRBV7-9 and TRBJ2-1; the match to TRBD2 covers 10 bases. Germline CDR1 reads SEHNR; CDR2 reads FQNEAQ (reference sequence). The junction had 5 bases not matched to a gene; V was cut back by 1 base and J by 5 bases. The CDR3 consists of 16 residues. CDR3 DNA: TGTGCCAGCAGCTTAGAGGGTAGCGGGAGGCACAATGAGCAGTTCTTC. Its translation is CASSLEGSGRHNEQFF.

V usage is TRBV5-4 and J usage is TRBJ2-3, with D perhaps matching TRBD1 (5 bases). The germline V gene encodes CDR1 SGHNT and CDR2 YYREEE (reference sequence). The CDR3 runs to 13 residues. Trimming removed 1 base from V and 5 bases from J, with 8 bases in between. The CDR3 nucleotides are TGTGCCAGCAGCTTGTACCAGGGAGATACGCAGTATTTT. The encoded protein is CASSLYQGDTQYF.

This clone qualifies as medium-sized (0.01 to 0.1%). The chain is built from TRBV11-2 and TRBJ2-3; D is unresolved. Germline-derived CDR1 and CDR2 are SGHAT and FQNNGV. The germline V and J ends were trimmed by 3 bases and 0 bases, with 7 bases remaining between them. The CDR3 sequence is 14 residues long. CDR3 DNA: TGTGCCAGCAGCTTCAGATACAGCACAGATACGCAGTATTTT. Residues: CASSFRYSTDTQYF.

The chain joins TRBV11-2 to TRBJ2-7; D remains unclear. This CDR3 spans 11 amino acids. V was shortened by 4 bases and J by 6 bases, with 7 bases between the two germline ends. The V gene's germline CDR1 is SGHAT and CDR2 FQNNGV. CDR3 bases: TGTGCCAGCAGCTCTGGCGTCGAGCAGTACTTC. This encodes CASSSGVEQYF. Filled out from reference TRBV11-2 and TRBJ2-7, the complete variable domain reads EAGVAQSPRYKIIEKRQSVAFWCNPISGHATLYWYQQILGQGPKLLIQFQNNGVVDDSQLPKDRFSAERLKGVDSTLKIQPAKLEDSAVYLCASSSGVEQYFGPGTRLTVT.

The chain uses TRBV29-1 and TRBJ2-7, with 8 positions matching TRBD1. The CDR3 covers 11 residues. The V and J ends lost 3 bases and 5 bases, in that order; junction bases with no gene match: 0. Germline CDR1 and CDR2: SQVTM and ANQGSEA. The CDR3 reads CSVDRGHEQYF. The CDR3 coding sequence is TGCAGCGTTGACAGGGGGCACGAGCAGTACTTC.

CDR3 region: CASSLGGSTEAFF. CDR3 nucleotide sequence: TGTGCCAGCAGTTTAGGGGGGAGCACTGAAGCTTTCTTT. The gene calls are TRBV28 and TRBJ1-1, with a possible D match to TRBD1 (5 bases). The V end was cut by 2 bases, the J end by 4 bases, with 8 bases between. The CDR3 loop spans 13 amino acids. Germline CDR1 and CDR2: MDHEN and SYDVKM.

The rearrangement uses TRBV5-4 and TRBJ1-3; no reliable D call. V was shortened by 1 base and J by 0 bases, with 5 bases between the two germline ends. The CDR3 sequence is 14 residues long. CDR1 is SGHNT, CDR2 YYREEE, per germline (reference sequence). The CDR3 sequence is CASSLLDSGNTIYF. For the CDR3, the DNA is TGTGCCAGCAGCTTGCTGGACTCTGGAAACACCATATATTTT.

The chain uses TRBV11-2 and TRBJ2-5; 7 bases agree with TRBD2. This CDR3 has 16 residues. Germline assignment: CDR1 SGHAT and CDR2 FQNNGV. V shed 6 bases and J 0 bases; nucleotides not matched to a gene: 10. As DNA, the CDR3 is TGTGCCAGCAGGAGCTTAGAGAGCGGGAACCAAGAGACCCAGTACTTC. Translation: CASRSLESGNQETQYF.

This clone was seen a few times. The chain uses TRBV7-9 and TRBJ2-1; 9 bases are a match to TRBD2. The J segment lost 3 bases and the V segment lost 2 bases, leaving 5 bases of the junction unmatched. This CDR3 has 16 residues. The germline V gene has CDR1 SEHNR and CDR2 FQNEAQ (reference sequence). The CDR3 DNA follows: TGTGCCAGCAGCTTAATTAGCGGGAGATTCTACAATGAGCAGTTCTTC. The encoded protein is CASSLISGRFYNEQFF.

V is TRBV15 and J is TRBJ2-3; 7 nucleotides agree with TRBD2. This CDR3 region has 15 residues. Germline CDR1 LNHNV, CDR2 YYDKDF (reference sequence). The J segment lost 5 bases and the V segment lost 6 bases, leaving 11 bases of the junction unmatched. The CDR3, as DNA: TGTGCCACCAGTTCCCCAGGACTAGTGATAGATACGCAGTATTTT. It codes for CATSSPGLVIDTQYF. The full variable domain, in which reference TRBV15 and TRBJ2-3 provide the parts outside the CDR3, is DAMVIQNPRYQVTQFGKPVTLSCSQTLNHNVMYWYQQKSSQAPKLLFHYYDKDFNNEADTPDNFQSRRPNTSFCFLDIRSPGLGDTAMYLCATSSPGLVIDTQYFGPGTRLTVL.

This clone was counted only a few times. The chain carries TRBV4-1 and TRBJ1-5; D is unresolved. Germline CDR1 and CDR2: MGHRA and YSYEKL. The CDR3 is 14 residues long. The ends were cut back, 0 bases at V and 4 bases at J, with 7 bases in the middle. CDR3 sequence reads: CASSQELANQPQHF. CDR3 coding DNA: TGCGCCAGCAGCCAAGAGCTGGCAAATCAGCCCCAGCATTTT.

The chain couples TRBV29-1 to TRBJ2-1; D possibly matches TRBD1 or TRBD2 (6 bases each). CDR1 is SQVTM and CDR2 is ANQGSEA in the germline V gene. V was cut by 6 bases and J by 6 bases, with 15 bases left in between. The CDR3 covers 13 residues. The CDR3 DNA is TGCAGCGTGGGGGGCCTCGGGGGCAATGAGCAGTTCTTC. As protein: CSVGGLGGNEQFF.

The genes are TRBV27 and TRBJ2-6; D unclear. The germline gives CDR1 MNHEY, CDR2 SMNVEV (reference sequence). V was pared by 3 bases and J by 0 bases, with 9 bases between. The CDR3 length is 16 residues. CDR3 nucleotides: TGTGCCAGCAGTTTCCTTTCAGTCTCTGGGGCCAACGTCCTGACTTTC. It yields the protein CASSFLSVSGANVLTF.

This clone showed up just a few times. Here the CDR3 reads CASSPGGFYEQYF. The CDR3 coding sequence is TGTGCCAGCAGCCCGGGGGGATTCTACGAGCAGTACTTC. The chain recombines TRBV5-6 with TRBJ2-7, with TRBD2 matching 7 bases. The CDR3 is 13 residues long. V trimming: 4 bases; J trimming: 3 bases; junction bases outside the gene matches: 4. From germline, CDR1 is SGHDT and CDR2 YYEEEE.

This clone occurred once. The rearrangement joins TRBV6-5 to TRBJ2-3; 10 nucleotides match TRBD2. The germline CDR1 and CDR2 sequences are MNHEY and SVGAGI. V dropped 4 bases and J dropped 0; count of bases not matched to a gene: 4. The CDR3 consists of 16 residues. CDR3 DNA sequence: TGTGCCAGCAGTTCCGAACTAGCGGGAAGCACAGATACGCAGTATTTT. As protein: CASSSELAGSTDTQYF.